The clone carrying this T cell receptor beta chain came up a few times. Antigen specificity is unknown. The data originate from a study of post-analysis software for immune sequencing data. Study-level points and caveats: A significant reduction in normalized Chao1 diversity was observed in multiple sclerosis patients versus controls. F-measure co-clustering was strong for batch-matched samples. In patients, TRBV5-6, TRBV5-1 and TRBV20-1 belonged to four or five TRBV segments found more frequently than in controls.

V was trimmed by 5 bases and J by 4 bases, leaving 14 bases between them. This CDR3 has 14 residues. Germline CDR1 SGHAT, CDR2 FQNNGV. Sequencing libraries made from TCR beta cDNA carried unique molecular identifiers. It was from roughly 1 to 10 million T cells that roughly 0.5 million cDNA molecules came. TCRdb itself ran the PCR reads through MiXCR, one entry per CDR3 protein. The sample contains 750,000 to 950,000 distinct CDR3 sequences, about 57% of which appear only once. The chain couples TRBV11-2 to TRBJ1-1; no reliable D call. The receptor's source is a girl aged 5 to 17 with multiple sclerosis. Specimen: blood. CDR3 loop: CASSLEQIITEAFF. The CDR3 region has the DNA TGTGCCAGCAGCCTGGAACAGATCATCACTGAAGCTTTCTTT.